This T cell receptor (beta chain) originates from a study of human T cells and chemical hapten exposure. Described time point: patch test 1, 2 weeks after DPC sensitization. Treatment described: therapeutic diphenylcyclopropenone sensitization with weekly scalp DPC. Whole blood that had not been fractionated was the source of extracted total RNA. Source study methods: Samples contained a median of about 96,000 TCRs, with a range of 23,224 to 690,600. One entry per CDR3 protein, called by TCRdb with MiXCR from the RACE reads. V and J calls and clone size were set by TCRdb, not the authors. The sample includes fewer than 500,000 distinct CDR3 sequences, 4.8% of them seen just once. CDR3 size: 16 residues. Trimming removed 5 bases from V and 2 bases from J; junction bases left unmatched: 11. Germline V lookup: CDR1 SGHKS, CDR2 YYEKEE (reference sequence). This clonotype was detected many times.

The origin of this receptor is a woman in her forties or fifties with alopecia areata. Some clones in this sample may be carry-over from other donors' samples. This rearrangement joins TRBV5-5 to TRBJ1-2, with TRBD1 matching 8 bases. The sequences come from whole blood, collected in connection with sensitization to the hapten diphenylcyclopropenone (DPC). This CDR3 is CASRDVPTGANYGYTF. CDR3 bases: TGTGCCAGCAGGGATGTACCGACAGGGGCGAACTATGGCTACACCTTC. Using reference TRBV5-5 and TRBJ1-2 for the parts outside the CDR3, the full variable domain is DAGVTQSPTHLIKTRGQQVTLRCSPISGHKSVSWYQQVLGQGPQFIFQYYEKEERGRGNFPDRFSARQFPNYSSELNVNALLLGDSALYLCASRDVPTGANYGYTFGSGTRLTVV.